These 17 T cell receptor beta chains were sequenced from one sample in a study of esophageal squamous cell carcinoma under preoperative chemotherapy. The sample's time point: after preoperative PTX-NDP chemotherapy. TCRdb fed the PCR reads into MiXCR, producing one record per CDR3 protein. The data hold around 9,000 distinct CDR3 sequences, with under 55% observed a single time. This material was acquired from a patient given preoperative chemotherapy. Every receptor here comes from a human donor with esophageal squamous cell carcinoma. The donor label of this sample is uncertain.

The J gene is TRBJ1-1, the V gene TRBV12-3 or TRBV12-4; no clear D gene. Trimming cost V 6 bases and J 0 bases, with 8 bases left between them. The CDR3 runs 13 residues. In DNA form, the CDR3 reads TGTGCCAGCAGCCGGTATGTGAACACTGAAGCTTTCTTT. This gives the protein CASSRYVNTEAFF.

In this sample, this clonotype is large (0.1 to 1%). V is TRBV12-3 or TRBV12-4 and J is TRBJ2-1; D gene uncertain. The ends were cut back, 2 bases at V and 10 bases at J, with 9 bases in the middle. This CDR3 spans 12 amino acids. CDR3 residues: CASSLRRREQFF. CDR3 in DNA: TGTGCCAGCAGTTTACGCCGACGGGAGCAGTTCTTC.

About this clonotype itself: The junction departs from germline at one end; a sequencing error may be responsible. V usage is TRBV6-1 and J usage is TRBJ2-6; tentative D call: TRBD1 (5 bases). CDR3 size: 13 residues. The germline CDR1 and CDR2 sequences are MNHNS and SASEGT. CDR3: CASREAGANVLYF. The CDR3, as DNA: TGTGCCTCCAGGGAAGCTGGGGCCAACGTGCTGTATTTC.

In its sample, this clonotype was seen a few times. V usage is TRBV12-3 or TRBV12-4 and J usage is TRBJ2-5; 13 bases match TRBD2. J gave up 1 base and V 8 bases, and 4 bases lay outside the gene matches. The CDR3 length is 15 residues. CDR3 sequence reads: CASRGLAGVQETQYF. CDR3 nucleotides: TGTGCCAGCCGCGGACTAGCGGGAGTCCAAGAGACCCAGTACTTC.

The genes are TRBV7-6 and TRBJ2-5; D is tentatively TRBD1 or TRBD2 (5 bases each). This CDR3 region has 14 residues. V lost 1 base and J 11 bases, leaving 17 bases between the germline ends. Germline CDR1 and CDR2: SGHVS and FNYEAQ. The CDR3 spells CASSLGGTFNEQYF. Here the CDR3 DNA reads TGTGCCAGCAGCTTAGGGGGGACGTTCAATGAGCAGTACTTC.

This clonotype was counted ten times or more. The chain carries TRBV12-5 and TRBJ1-2; D gene unclear. Trimming cost V 2 bases and J 8 bases, with 12 bases left between them. The CDR3 loop spans 13 amino acids. The germline V gene encodes CDR1 LGHNT and CDR2 FRNRAP. CDR3 coding DNA: TGTGCTAGTGGTTTGCAAAGCTTCGGGGGCTACACCTTC. Protein: CASGLQSFGGYTF.

This clonotype appeared a few times. The rearrangement uses TRBV10-1 and TRBJ2-1; D ambiguous. This CDR3 is built from 13 residues. Germline assignment: CDR1 WNHNN and CDR2 SYGVQD (reference sequence). Trimming pared 4 bases from V and 0 bases from J, leaving 4 bases between. For the CDR3, the DNA is TGCGCCAGCAGTGTCCGCTCCTACAATGAGCAGTTCTTC. This translates into CASSVRSYNEQFF.

This clonotype was detected many times. The genes are TRBV7-2 and TRBJ1-5; 7 bases match TRBD1. CDR3 length: 15 residues. The trim removed 5 bases at V and 4 bases at J, leaving 8 bases unmatched. Germline loops: CDR1 SGHTA, CDR2 FQGNSA. In DNA, the CDR3 is TGTGCCAGCAGCACCTGGACAGGTAAAAATCAGCCCCAGCATTTT. This gives the protein CASSTWTGKNQPQHF.

Details on this clonotype: One end of the junction varies from germline; a read error may be responsible. This chain connects TRBV12-3 or TRBV12-4 to TRBJ2-3; TRBD2 agrees at 7 bases. The CDR3 covers 17 residues. Here the CDR3 reads CARSGGLGGGAEDTQYF. In DNA form, the CDR3 reads TGTGCCAGGAGCGGCGGACTGGGGGGGGGAGCCGAAGACACGCAGTATTTC.

This clonotype turned up a few times. CDR3 sequence reads: CAWRGLDIGPDTQYF. CDR3 bases: TGTGCCTGGCGAGGACTCGATATAGGACCAGATACGCAGTATTTT. This rearrangement joins TRBV30 to TRBJ2-3; D may be TRBD2 (5 bases). CDR1 is GTSNPN and CDR2 is SVGIG in the germline V gene (reference sequence). V gave up 5 bases and J gave up 4 bases, with 19 bases separating them. The CDR3 covers 15 residues.

This chain joins TRBV6-5 and TRBJ2-1; unclear D gene. Between the trimmed V and J ends, which lost 0 bases and 10 bases, there was a span of 10 bases. The CDR3 has 13 amino acids. Germline V CDR1 and CDR2: MNHEY, SVGAGI. This chain's CDR3 is CASSYSGSDEQFF. CDR3 in DNA: TGTGCCAGCAGTTACTCGGGGTCAGACGAGCAGTTCTTC.

This chain joins TRBV5-1 and TRBJ2-3, with 7 bases that match TRBD2. J was trimmed by 0 bases and V by 4 bases; bases with no gene match: 8. The germline gives CDR1 SGHRS, CDR2 YFSETQ. The CDR3 totals 16 residues. CDR3 bases: TGCGCCAGCAGCGGAGCTAGCGGCTCTAGCACAGATACGCAGTATTTT. Encoded protein: CASSGASGSSTDTQYF.

Worth noting for this clonotype: This may stem from a read error, because a much larger clone lies one nucleotide away. The genes are TRBV6-5 and TRBJ2-1; D not resolved. Deletions cut 4 bases from V and 10 bases from J, with 20 bases between. Germline V gives CDR1 MNHEY, CDR2 SVGAGI. The CDR3 consists of 15 residues. The CDR3 reads CASSSPGLQIHEQFF. CDR3 DNA sequence: TGTGCCAGCAGTTCACCGGGCCTCCAAATCCACGAGCAGTTCTTC.

A word on this clonotype: A much larger clone differs from this one at a single base, so this may be a read error. CDR3: CASSLGRAGGQYF. DNA for the CDR3: TGTGCCAGCAGTTTGGGACGCGCCGGGGGCCAGTACTTC. The genes are TRBV12-3 or TRBV12-4 and TRBJ2-1; tentative D call: TRBD2 (6 bases). The DNA end is more similar to TRBJ2-5, so the J call may be wrong. This CDR3 has 13 residues.

This clonotype has just a few counts. The chain is built from TRBV6-1 and TRBJ2-5; 15 bases line up with TRBD2. The CDR3 length is 18 residues. In germline, CDR1 is MNHNS, CDR2 SASEGT. Germline trimming cut 6 bases from V and 0 bases from J; bases unmatched to any gene: 8. The CDR3 DNA follows: TGTGCCAGCAGCAGGACTAGCGGGAGGGCCGGGTACCAAGAGACCCAGTACTTC. It specifies CASSRTSGRAGYQETQYF.

This clonotype has a count of ten or more. V usage is TRBV7-2 and J usage is TRBJ2-1; 12 nucleotides agree with TRBD2. J was trimmed by 8 bases and V by 2 bases; bases with no gene match: 7. Germline loops: CDR1 SGHTA, CDR2 FQGNSA. This CDR3 is 16 amino acids long. The CDR3 DNA reads as TGTGCCAGCAGCTTATCCCGACTAGCGGGAGACCATGAGCAGTTCTTC. This encodes CASSLSRLAGDHEQFF.

This clonotype was counted only a few times. CDR3 bases: TGCGCCAGCAGCTCGCGCCCCGGGACAGGGAGAAACACCATATATTTT. Translation gives CASSSRPGTGRNTIYF. J is TRBJ1-3 and V is TRBV5-1; 9 positions agree with TRBD1. CDR3 length: 16 amino acids. Germline lookup yields CDR1 SGHRS and CDR2 YFSETQ. The V and J ends lost 3 bases and 5 bases, in that order; junction bases with no gene match: 9.